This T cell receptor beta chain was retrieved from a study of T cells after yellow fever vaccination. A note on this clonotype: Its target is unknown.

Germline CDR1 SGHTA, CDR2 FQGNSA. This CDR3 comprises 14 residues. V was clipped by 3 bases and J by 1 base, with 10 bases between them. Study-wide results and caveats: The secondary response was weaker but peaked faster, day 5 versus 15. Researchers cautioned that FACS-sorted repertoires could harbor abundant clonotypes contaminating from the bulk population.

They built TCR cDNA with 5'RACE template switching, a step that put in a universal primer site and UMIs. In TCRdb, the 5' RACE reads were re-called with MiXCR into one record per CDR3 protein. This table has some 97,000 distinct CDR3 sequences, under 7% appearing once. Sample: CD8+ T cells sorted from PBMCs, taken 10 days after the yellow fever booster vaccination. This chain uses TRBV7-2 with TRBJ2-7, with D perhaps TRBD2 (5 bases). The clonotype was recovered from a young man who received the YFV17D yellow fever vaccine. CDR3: CASSFQRGSYEQYV. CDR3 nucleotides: TGTGCCAGCAGCTTCCAGCGAGGGTCCTACGAGCAGTACGTC.